This TCR beta chain was captured by sequencing in a study of Graves' ophthalmopathy and Graves' hyperthyroidism (dated by TCRdb to 2017 to 2018). In the study overall: Peripheral blood was collected at initial diagnosis, before any treatment. To tell Graves' ophthalmopathy apart from Graves' hyperthyroidism, and to predict which patients would progress to ophthalmopathy, the study relied on TCR beta repertoire signatures. In total, under 150 blood samples were TCR-sequenced: some 40 ophthalmopathy, around 75 hyperthyroidism and about 17 hyperthyroidism-to-ophthalmopathy patients. To explore V-J signatures that separate ophthalmopathy from hyperthyroidism, a discovery set of approximately 100 patients was enrolled, consisting of about 43 with ophthalmopathy and about 60 with stable hyperthyroidism. An independent validation cohort comprised roughly 20 hyperthyroidism patients and 15 to 17 patients who later progressed from hyperthyroidism to ophthalmopathy. In more than five hyperthyroidism patients, T-cell repertoires of thyroid tissue and blood were compared. After sampling, hyperthyroidism patients received methimazole starting at 30 mg daily, and ophthalmopathy patients received high-dose intravenous methylprednisolone. The roughly 100 discovery patients were randomly split 7:3 into training and test sets. General study outcomes and caveats: In cross-validation, the 13-signature model distinguished ophthalmopathy from stable hyperthyroidism with approximately 90% sensitivity and approximately 81% specificity, and in the test set the corresponding values were about 80% and 75%. No statistical method was used to predetermine the sample size, and group allocation was not hidden from the investigators. Among expanded thyroid clonotypes with frequency above 0.001, most also showed up in blood, which suggests that blood repertoires may reflect the thyroid immune response. In validation, the model predicted ophthalmopathy progression with 55% to 71% sensitivity and 72% to 80% specificity; approximately 12 predicted patients were CT-confirmed with GO in a median of around 6.5 months.

With regard to this clonotype: Its antigen target is currently unknown. The input lacks base qualities; no much larger clone sits a single base away.

CDR1 and CDR2 were assigned from the germline V gene as MNHNS and SASEGT. At the junction V is shortened by 2 bases and J by 5 bases, with 9 bases in between. Spanning cysteine to phenylalanine, the CDR3 consists of 13 amino acids. Of the read, only the CDR3 DNA is kept; its 39 bases are in frame from base 1. For repertoire sequencing, the TCR beta CDR3 regions were amplified from RNA transcripts. The first round was an RT-PCR using HTBI primers with the Qiagen OneStep RT-PCR kit, and this first round was followed by a second-round multiplex PCR, then size selection and purification. Libraries were sequenced paired-end with 100 bp reads on an Illumina HiSeq2000. The authors processed their data as follows. SOAPnuke was used for read processing, and reads with adapters, uncalled bases, a mean Phred below 15, or no exact constant-primer or identifier match were discarded. High-quality paired reads were merged with COPE v1.2.5. Each unique nucleotide sequence was defined as a clonotype, and clonotypes were aligned to IMGT TRB V, D and J references with MiTCR v1.1. Only V-J combinations with frequency above 0.0001 were analysed, covering 98% to 99.2% of repertoires. For each V-J combination, a TCR clonal expansion and chaos score was defined as F50 clonal expansion divided by the chaos observed in the TCRdist matrix. Welch's t-statistics and random forest were used to reduce features to 10 to 15 V-J combinations, which were fed into a naive Bayes classifier. The similarity between thyroid and blood repertoires was quantified using the Morisita-Horn index. TCRdb passed the public sequencing reads through fastp at Q25 and MiXCR, retaining productive beta sequences. Each entry merges the rows of one CDR3 protein and shows their most common DNA and genes. TCRdb's processing, not the study's, gives the V and J calls here. Within this sample are about 410,000 distinct CDR3 sequences, with approximately 20% of them counted one time only. Clones ranked in the top ten supply roughly 1.4% of the sample.

The ophthalmopathy patients had moderately to severely active disease, with a Clinical Activity Score of 3 or higher, a NOSPECS grade of 4 or higher, and a disease duration of less than 3 months. Patients with other autoimmune diseases, uncontrolled infections, pregnancy or lactation were excluded from the study. Clinical symptoms, serum thyroxine, TRAb, thyroid ultrasound and orbital computed tomography formed the basis of the diagnosis. Ficoll-Paque density gradient centrifugation was used to isolate PBMCs from 8.5 to 10 ml of fresh peripheral blood. Total RNA was extracted with Trizol reagent and quality-checked on an Agilent 2100 Bioanalyzer.

The clonotype originates from a woman under 30 with Graves' ophthalmopathy. Donor details come from another sample of the same person, matched by shared clones. Sequencing was done on a sample of peripheral blood. The rearrangement combines TRBV6-1 with TRBJ1-1; the D gene is perhaps TRBD1, from 5 matching bases. The sequenced DNA is TGTGCCAGCAGTGAATATGGGGGGACTGAAGCTTTCTTT. Its translation reads: CASSEYGGTEAFF.